A single sample is the source of the 24 T cell receptor beta chains below, sequenced in a study of stem cell transplantation in POMP-related autoinflammatory disease. Data came from immunoSEQ multiplex PCR; TCRdb stores just in-frame clones and leaves some out. The top ten clones hold more than 0.55% of a sample with some 29,000 clones, around 88% of them seen once. The sample in question was CD4+ T cells from PBMCs, obtained before stem cell transplantation. The receptors stem from a human donor with POMP-related autoinflammation and immune dysregulation (PRAID).

This clone appeared once. The chain uses TRBV6-1 and TRBJ2-3; D may be TRBD2 (5 bases). Trimming shortened V by 6 bases and J by 5 bases, and 6 bases separated the two germline ends. The CDR3 runs 11 residues. Germline V gene data show CDR1 as MNHNS and CDR2 as SASEGT. The CDR3 DNA is TGTGCCAGCAGCGGAGGAGATACGCAGTATTTT. Protein: CASSGGDTQYF.

V and J are TRBV6-1 and TRBJ2-3; D is possibly TRBD2 (7 bases). The V gene's germline CDR1 is MNHNS and CDR2 SASEGT. Trimming left V 0 bases short and J 4 bases short, with 11 bases between. The CDR3 is 15 amino acids. As DNA, the CDR3 is TGTGCCAGCAGTGAAGCGGGGGGGGCAGCAGATACGCAGTATTTT. Amino acid sequence: CASSEAGGAADTQYF.

The chain is built from TRBV16 and TRBJ2-3; D could derive from TRBD1 or TRBD2 (6 bases each). The CDR3 sequence is 15 residues long. The germline V gene encodes CDR1 KGHSY and CDR2 FQNENV. Trimming shortened V by 4 bases and J by 3 bases, and 14 bases separated the two germline ends. In nucleotides, the CDR3 is TGTGCCAGCAGCCCCTGGGGGGCCGAAACAGATACGCAGTATTTT. The encoded protein is CASSPWGAETDTQYF.

V and J are TRBV5-1 and TRBJ2-5; tentatively, D is TRBD1 or TRBD2 (6 bases each). The germline CDR1 and CDR2 sequences are SGHRS and YFSETQ. This CDR3 has 16 amino acids. V lost 0 bases and J lost 1, with 13 bases in between. The CDR3 region is CASSLGRGDPQETQYF. In nucleotides, the CDR3 is TGCGCCAGCAGCTTGGGGAGGGGGGATCCCCAAGAGACCCAGTACTTC.

V and J are TRBV19 and TRBJ1-6, with D possibly TRBD1 on 5 matching bases. Germline CDR1 LNHDA, CDR2 SQIVND (reference sequence). CDR3 size: 13 residues. V shed 3 bases and J shed 9 bases, with 9 bases lying between them. This CDR3 reads CASSMGEVSPLHF. The CDR3 region has the DNA TGTGCCAGTAGTATGGGGGAGGTTTCACCCCTCCACTTT.

The chain employs TRBV7-9 and TRBJ2-3; weak D call: TRBD2 (6 bases). CDR1 is SEHNR and CDR2 is FQNEAQ in the germline V gene (reference sequence). V lost 2 bases, J lost 3 bases, and 9 bases lay in between. The CDR3 spans 14 residues. In DNA form, the CDR3 reads TGTGCCAGCAGCTTAACGGGGGTGACAGATACGCAGTATTTT. Its translation is CASSLTGVTDTQYF. The full variable domain, in which reference TRBV7-9 and TRBJ2-3 provide the parts outside the CDR3, is DTGVSQNPRHKITKRGQNVTFRCDPISEHNRLYWYRQTLGQGPEFLTYFQNEAQLEKSRLLSDRFSAERPKGSFSTLEIQRTEQGDSAMYLCASSLTGVTDTQYFGPGTRLTVL.

V and J are TRBV19 and TRBJ2-3; D perhaps matches TRBD1 (6 bases). V was clipped by 5 bases and J by 2 bases, with 11 bases between them. CDR1 LNHDA and CDR2 SQIVND come from the germline V gene (reference sequence). This CDR3 comprises 14 residues. The DNA of the CDR3 is TGTGCCAGTAGTCCCAGGGGATACACAGATACGCAGTATTTT. This encodes CASSPRGYTDTQYF.

V and J are TRBV20-1 and TRBJ2-3; D ambiguous. This CDR3 has 10 residues. CDR1 DFQATT and CDR2 SNEGSKA come from the germline V gene (reference sequence). V was shortened by 1 base and J by 6 bases, with 2 bases between the two germline ends. The CDR3: CSARADTQYF. The CDR3 DNA reads as TGCAGTGCTAGAGCGGATACGCAGTATTTT.

V usage is TRBV4-1 and J usage is TRBJ1-3; D gene unclear. CDR3 length equals 15 residues. V lost 2 bases and J lost 4, with 12 bases in between. Germline V CDR1 and CDR2: MGHRA, YSYEKL. CDR3 in DNA: TGCGCCAGCAGCCAACTAACACTCCAAGGAAACACCATATATTTT. Its protein is CASSQLTLQGNTIYF.

This clone was counted only a few times. The rearrangement links TRBV7-9 to TRBJ2-2; 13 bases agree with TRBD2. The V gene end was trimmed by 2 bases and the J gene end by 7 bases; junction bases not matched to a gene: 4. CDR3 length: 16 amino acids. Germline CDR1 and CDR2: SEHNR and FQNEAQ (reference sequence). DNA of the CDR3: TGTGCCAGCAGCTTATGGACTAGCGGGGGCCGCGGGGAGCTGTTTTTT. It codes for CASSLWTSGGRGELFF.

The rearrangement links TRBV7-9 to TRBJ2-1; 8 nucleotides line up with TRBD2. CDR3 length equals 14 residues. Per germline, CDR1 SEHNR and CDR2 FQNEAQ (reference sequence). V trimming: 5 bases; J trimming: 9 bases; junction bases outside the gene matches: 9. The CDR3 DNA reads as TGTGCCAGCAGCGTTAGCGGGGAGGGAGGTGAGCAGTTCTTC. It yields the protein CASSVSGEGGEQFF.

The CDR3 reads CASSSQMRLEWGEETQYF. CDR3 bases: TGTGCCAGCAGCTCCCAAATGCGGTTAGAGTGGGGGGAAGAGACCCAGTACTTC. This chain joins TRBV11-2 and TRBJ2-5; tentatively, D is TRBD2 (6 bases). Trimming took off 4 bases at V and 3 bases at J, with 24 bases between the two ends. Germline V gene lookup returns CDR1 SGHAT and CDR2 FQNNGV. This CDR3 is built from 18 residues.

The chain employs TRBV5-1 and TRBJ2-3, with D possibly TRBD2 on 6 matching bases. V gave up 4 bases and J gave up 2 bases, with 14 bases separating them. Germline V CDR1 and CDR2: SGHRS, YFSETQ. The CDR3 runs to 15 residues. DNA for the CDR3: TGCGCCAGCAGCGGAGGGACTCACACCACAGATACGCAGTATTTT. It is translated as CASSGGTHTTDTQYF.

This rearrangement joins TRBV14 to TRBJ2-1; D perhaps matches TRBD2 (5 bases). CDR3 size: 16 residues. The V end lost 4 bases, the J end lost 0 bases, and 13 bases lay between the germline ends. Germline lookup yields CDR1 SGHDN and CDR2 FVKESK. The DNA of the CDR3 is TGTGCCAGCAGCCGCTTAGGACTGGGCTCCTACAATGAGCAGTTCTTC. The encoded protein is CASSRLGLGSYNEQFF.

The J gene is TRBJ2-3, the V gene TRBV30, with D unclear. CDR1 and CDR2 from the germline V gene are GTSNPN and SVGIG (reference sequence). Trimming removed 4 bases at V and 0 bases at J, with 8 bases between. This CDR3 region has 13 residues. The CDR3 DNA reads TGTGCCTGGAATTCGATTAGCACAGATACGCAGTATTTT. Protein product: CAWNSISTDTQYF.

The V gene is TRBV5-4, the J gene TRBJ2-5, with D unresolved. Trimming removed 3 bases at V and 5 bases at J, with 11 bases between. Germline V gives CDR1 SGHNT, CDR2 YYREEE (reference sequence). The length of the CDR3 is 13 residues. The CDR3: CASSWSSHETQYF. The CDR3 DNA reads TGTGCCAGCAGCTGGTCCTCCCACGAGACCCAGTACTTC.

This clone was seen once. The rearrangement joins TRBV6-5 to TRBJ2-1; weak D call: TRBD1 (5 bases). Per the germline V gene, CDR1 is MNHEY and CDR2 is SVGAGI. The CDR3 has 15 amino acids. Trimming left V 6 bases short and J 0 bases short, with 12 bases between. The CDR3 here is CASRTVVDSYNEQFF. The CDR3 DNA reads as TGTGCCAGCAGGACAGTGGTGGACTCCTACAATGAGCAGTTCTTC.

CDR3 sequence reads: CASSLAGTGARNSPLHF. The CDR3 coding sequence is TGCGCCAGCAGCTTGGCCGGGACAGGGGCTCGGAATTCACCCCTCCACTTT. This chain links TRBV5-1 with TRBJ1-6; 10 positions agree with TRBD1. V lost 0 bases and J lost 7; bases outside the gene matches: 7. The CDR3 contains 17 residues. Germline V CDR1 and CDR2: SGHRS, YFSETQ. Based on the CDR3 plus reference TRBV5-1 and TRBJ1-6, the full variable domain is KAGVTQTPRYLIKTRGQQVTLSCSPISGHRSVSWYQQTPGQGLQFLFEYFSETQRNKGNFPGRFSGRQFSNSRSEMNVSTLELGDSALYLCASSLAGTGARNSPLHFGNGTRLTVT.

The rearrangement links TRBV25-1 to TRBJ1-5, with 10 bases fitting TRBD1. The CDR3 is 15 amino acids. Unmatched junction bases numbered 4, after V lost 4 bases and J lost 4 bases. Germline assignment: CDR1 MGHDK and CDR2 SYGVNS. This chain's CDR3 is CASSVGTGENQPQHF. The DNA for the CDR3 is TGTGCCAGCAGTGTCGGGACAGGGGAGAATCAGCCCCAGCATTTT.

The V gene is TRBV14, the J gene TRBJ2-3; 13 nucleotides line up with TRBD2. V was clipped by 2 bases and J by 6 bases; unmatched bases: 8. Per germline, CDR1 SGHDN and CDR2 FVKESK. CDR3 size: 17 residues. The DNA of the CDR3 is TGTGCCAGCAGCCAACGACGACTAGCGGGAGGAGGGGATACGCAGTATTTT. This codes for CASSQRRLAGGGDTQYF.

The CDR3 coding sequence is TGCGCCAGCAGTTCGCTCAGCTCCTACAATGAGCAGTTCTTC. It encodes CASSSLSSYNEQFF. The chain recombines TRBV10-1 with TRBJ2-1; no reliable D call. Germline V gene lookup returns CDR1 WNHNN and CDR2 SYGVQD (reference sequence). This CDR3 comprises 14 residues. V shed 5 bases and J shed 0 bases, with 8 bases lying between them.

This clone has just one count. The V and J genes are TRBV28 and TRBJ2-3, with TRBD1 matching 12 bases. CDR3 length: 16 amino acids. V was clipped by 6 bases and J by 4 bases; unmatched bases: 8. Germline V CDR1 and CDR2: MDHEN, SYDVKM. CDR3 region: CASSRRDRGHPDTQYF. The DNA of the CDR3 is TGTGCCAGCAGCCGCCGGGACAGGGGGCATCCAGATACGCAGTATTTT.

The chain joins TRBV5-1 to TRBJ2-7; TRBD2 matches 9 bases. CDR3 length: 14 residues. In germline, CDR1 is SGHRS, CDR2 YFSETQ. After removal of 1 base from V and 4 bases from J, the junction contained 3 bases not matched to a gene. The CDR3 DNA is TGCGCCAGCAGCTTGACTAGCGGGCCGTACGAGCAGTACTTC. Its translation is CASSLTSGPYEQYF. Based on the CDR3 plus reference TRBV5-1 and TRBJ2-7, the full variable domain is KAGVTQTPRYLIKTRGQQVTLSCSPISGHRSVSWYQQTPGQGLQFLFEYFSETQRNKGNFPGRFSGRQFSNSRSEMNVSTLELGDSALYLCASSLTSGPYEQYFGPGTRLTVT.

Of note for this clone: This sample also contains other DNA sequences that code for the same CDR3. CDR3 bases: TGTGCCAGCAGTTACTCATACAGGGGATGGACTGAAGCTTTCTTT. Encoded protein: CASSYSYRGWTEAFF. The J gene is TRBJ1-1, the V gene TRBV6-5; TRBD1 aligns across 7 bases. From germline, CDR1 is MNHEY and CDR2 SVGAGI. The ends lost 0 bases at V and 5 bases at J; junction bases unmatched: 6. There are 15 residues in the CDR3.